The 2 T cell receptor beta chains below come from one sample, sequenced in a study of blood T cell repertoires in COVID-19. Using immunoSEQ multiplex PCR, the repertoire was profiled, and TCRdb retains in-frame clones only, with some absent. Of around 200,000 clones in the sample, about nine tenths were seen once. Material for sequencing was peripheral blood. These receptors came from a man aged 50-59 years with acute or convalescent COVID-19.

The rearrangement uses TRBV2 and TRBJ1-5; 7 positions agree with TRBD1. The CDR3 covers 17 residues. Germline trimming cut 6 bases from V and 3 bases from J; bases unmatched to any gene: 14. CDR1 SNHLY and CDR2 FYNNEI come from the germline V gene. CDR3 region: CASSTGQRIKNNQPQHF. CDR3 nucleotide sequence: TGTGCCAGCAGCACGGGACAGCGCATTAAAAACAATCAGCCCCAGCATTTT.

The chain recombines TRBV7-6 with TRBJ1-1; D remains ambiguous. The ends were cut back, 4 bases at V and 1 base at J, with 10 bases in the middle. Germline-derived CDR1 and CDR2 are SGHVS and FNYEAQ. There are 14 residues in the CDR3. CDR3 nucleotides: TGTGCCAGCAGCTCCCACCTAGCGAACACTGAAGCTTTCTTT. Translating gives CASSSHLANTEAFF.